One sample yielded the 13 T cell receptor beta chains listed below, sequenced in a study of T cell responses to AZD1222 COVID-19 vaccine. TCRdb keeps only in-frame clones here, not all; method: immunoSEQ multiplex PCR. The table shows 100,000 to 150,000 clones, with approximately 90% occurring only once. The specimen was peripheral blood, collected on day 0 of AZD1222 vaccination. The receptor set was obtained from an adult in good health.

The CDR3 is CASSQDQDRVANYGYTF. CDR3 bases: TGCGCCAGCAGCCAAGATCAGGACAGGGTCGCCAACTATGGCTACACCTTC. This chain uses TRBV4-1 with TRBJ1-2; 8 nucleotides agree with TRBD1. Trimming cost V 0 bases and J 2 bases; bases outside gene matches: 8. The CDR3 has 17 residues. Looked up from germline, CDR1 is MGHRA and CDR2 is YSYEKL.

This clone occurred a few times. The chain uses TRBV5-1 and TRBJ1-3; D possibly corresponds to TRBD1 (6 bases). Germline V gene data show CDR1 as SGHRS and CDR2 as YFSETQ. The CDR3 runs to 16 residues. The V end lost 4 bases, the J end lost 2 bases, and 16 bases lay between the germline ends. The CDR3, as DNA: TGCGCCAGCAGCCTACAGGGATCAAATACTGGAAACACCATATATTTT. Translation gives CASSLQGSNTGNTIYF. Supplemented by reference TRBV5-1 and TRBJ1-3, the full variable domain reads KAGVTQTPRYLIKTRGQQVTLSCSPISGHRSVSWYQQTPGQGLQFLFEYFSETQRNKGNFPGRFSGRQFSNSRSEMNVSTLELGDSALYLCASSLQGSNTGNTIYFGEGSWLTVV.

The chain links TRBV28 to TRBJ1-3; 7 bases line up with TRBD1. Germline loops: CDR1 MDHEN, CDR2 SYDVKM. The CDR3 has 15 amino acids. V shed 3 bases, J shed 4 bases, and the junction held 6 bases outside the gene matches. In DNA, the CDR3 is TGTGCCAGCAGTTTTTTGGACAGGAGCGGAAACACCATATATTTT. Amino acid sequence: CASSFLDRSGNTIYF.

CDR3 nucleotides: TGTGCCAGCAGGGAGAACACAGATACGCAGTATTTT. This sequence encodes CASRENTDTQYF. The genes are TRBV25-1 and TRBJ2-3; D uncertain. Germline V gene sequence: CDR1 MGHDK, CDR2 SYGVNS. CDR3 length: 12 amino acids. The V end was cut by 6 bases, the J end by 2 bases, with 6 bases between.

This clone was seen once. The chain carries TRBV18 and TRBJ2-7; 7 bases agree with TRBD1. Germline V gene data show CDR1 as KGHSH and CDR2 as LQKENI. This CDR3 has 15 amino acids. Trimming removed 3 bases from V and 7 bases from J; junction bases left unmatched: 12. CDR3 bases: TGTGCCAGCTCACCCCTAATCACGACAGGGTCGGAGCAGTACTTC. Protein sequence: CASSPLITTGSEQYF.

The V and J genes are TRBV3-1 (or the pseudogene TRBV3-2) and TRBJ1-2; the D gene is possibly TRBD1 (6 bases). The CDR3 has 13 amino acids. V was cut by 0 bases and J by 6 bases, with 8 bases left in between. Looked up from germline, CDR1 is LGHDT and CDR2 is YNNKEL (reference sequence). CDR3 nucleotides: TGTGCCAGCAGCCAAGAAAAGGGGGATGGCTACACCTTC. It yields the protein CASSQEKGDGYTF.

This sequence joins TRBV7-2 and TRBJ2-3; D tentatively reads TRBD1 or TRBD2 (5 bases each). The V gene lost 5 bases and the J gene lost 6 bases, with 18 bases spanning the gap. The germline CDR1 and CDR2 sequences are SGHTA and FQGNSA. This CDR3 has 15 amino acids. CDR3 DNA sequence: TGTGCCAGCAGCAACGGGACGTCACGTTGGGATACGCAGTATTTT. This translates into CASSNGTSRWDTQYF.

V is TRBV7-9 and J is TRBJ2-7; TRBD1 matches at 7 bases. J was trimmed by 2 bases and V by 5 bases; bases with no gene match: 9. CDR1 and CDR2 (germline): SEHNR, FQNEAQ (reference sequence). This CDR3 contains 15 residues. CDR3 bases: TGTGCCAGCAGCCGCCCCACAGGGGCAGCCTACGAGCAGTACTTC. Translation gives CASSRPTGAAYEQYF.

This CDR3 is CASSLLDQETQYF. The CDR3 DNA reads TGCGCCAGCAGCTTGCTTGATCAAGAGACCCAGTACTTC. The chain joins TRBV5-1 to TRBJ2-5; D call uncertain. Germline-derived CDR1 and CDR2 are SGHRS and YFSETQ. V lost 1 base to trimming and J lost 2 bases, with 6 bases between them. The CDR3 consists of 13 residues.

This sequence joins TRBV28 and TRBJ1-5; a possible D gene is TRBD1 (5 bases). The CDR3 contains 13 residues. The V gene's germline CDR1 is MDHEN and CDR2 SYDVKM. Trimming cost V 10 bases and J 9 bases, with 19 bases left between them. The CDR3 nucleotides read TGTGCCACCTTGGGCAGCCTGCAGGGGCCCCAGCATTTT. Residues: CATLGSLQGPQHF.

This sequence joins TRBV10-3 and TRBJ1-1, with a possible D match to TRBD1 (6 bases). Per germline, CDR1 ENHRY and CDR2 SYGVKD. Deletions cut 4 bases from V and 3 bases from J, with 9 bases between. The CDR3 is 13 amino acids. CDR3 DNA: TGTGCCATCAGTGTAAACAGGGACACTGAAGCTTTCTTT. Encoded protein: CAISVNRDTEAFF.

V usage is TRBV5-1 and J usage is TRBJ2-3; 7 bases agree with TRBD2. The CDR3 consists of 15 residues. After removal of 0 bases from V and 4 bases from J, the junction contained 5 bases not matched to a gene. CDR1 and CDR2 from the germline V gene are SGHRS and YFSETQ. CDR3 DNA sequence: TGCGCCAGCAGCTTGGCGGGGGGAGCGGCAGATACGCAGTATTTT. This encodes CASSLAGGAADTQYF. The full variable domain, with the rest looked up from reference TRBV5-1 and TRBJ2-3, is KAGVTQTPRYLIKTRGQQVTLSCSPISGHRSVSWYQQTPGQGLQFLFEYFSETQRNKGNFPGRFSGRQFSNSRSEMNVSTLELGDSALYLCASSLAGGAADTQYFGPGTRLTVL.

The rearrangement uses TRBV29-1 and TRBJ1-1; TRBD1 matches at 8 bases. From germline, CDR1 is SQVTM and CDR2 ANQGSEA. This CDR3 has 13 residues. V was pared by 5 bases and J by 4 bases, with 6 bases of the junction left unmatched. The CDR3 protein is CSVRSTGATEAFF. In nucleotides, the CDR3 is TGCAGCGTTCGATCGACAGGGGCCACTGAAGCTTTCTTT.